Below are 21 T cell receptor beta chains sequenced from a single sample in a study of blood T cell repertoires in COVID-19. The assay was immunoSEQ multiplex PCR, and TCRdb's table has in-frame clones only and misses some. The sample records hundreds of thousands of clones, 80% to 90% being singletons. Sequenced input: PBMCs or T cells enriched from blood (not recorded which). The receptors here all came from a woman between 25 and 40 years old who had been exposed to COVID-19.

V and J are TRBV18 and TRBJ1-4; 9 bases match TRBD1. The CDR3 covers 16 residues. The V and J ends lost 4 bases and 0 bases, in that order; junction bases with no gene match: 3. In germline, CDR1 is KGHSH, CDR2 LQKENI. CDR3 nucleotides: TGTGCCAGCTCACTTGGGACAGGGTCAACTAATGAAAAACTGTTTTTT. Its translation: CASSLGTGSTNEKLFF.

This rearrangement joins TRBV7-9 to TRBJ1-4; D call uncertain. Germline CDR1 SEHNR, CDR2 FQNEAQ (reference sequence). The CDR3 is 12 amino acids. V shed 4 bases and J shed 8 bases, with 8 bases lying between them. In nucleotides, the CDR3 is TGTGCCAGCAGCTCAGAGGAGGAAAAACTGTTTTTT. It yields the protein CASSSEEEKLFF.

The chain is built from TRBV3-1 (or the pseudogene TRBV3-2) and TRBJ1-6; a weak D match, TRBD1 (6 bases). Trimming pared 1 base from V and 10 bases from J, leaving 14 bases between. Germline V gene sequence: CDR1 LGHDT, CDR2 YNNKEL (reference sequence). The CDR3 is made up of 15 amino acids. CDR3 sequence reads: CASSQGAGAGSPLHF. The CDR3 DNA reads as TGTGCCAGCAGCCAAGGGGCAGGGGCAGGGTCACCCCTCCACTTT.

As DNA, the CDR3 is TGTGCCAGCAGCTTAAGCCTAGCGGGGGAACTCTACGAGCAGTACTTC. It codes for CASSLSLAGELYEQYF. The chain couples TRBV11-2 to TRBJ2-7, with 10 bases that match TRBD2. The CDR3 is made up of 16 amino acids. Germline trimming cut 2 bases from V and 3 bases from J; bases unmatched to any gene: 7. Germline values: CDR1 SGHAT, CDR2 FQNNGV.

This chain uses TRBV5-1 with TRBJ2-3; TRBD2 agrees at 11 bases. The CDR3 is 16 residues long. Germline V gene lookup returns CDR1 SGHRS and CDR2 YFSETQ. V lost 5 bases to trimming and J lost 3 bases; unmatched junction nucleotides: 8. The CDR3, as DNA: TGCGCCAGCAGTCGTCTAGCGGGGGGTGAAACAGATACGCAGTATTTT. Translation: CASSRLAGGETDTQYF.

This clone was seen only a few times. The rearrangement uses TRBV19 and TRBJ2-1, with 11 bases fitting TRBD1. The V segment lost 7 bases and the J segment 16 bases; nucleotides outside the gene matches: 15. Germline V gene lookup returns CDR1 LNHDA and CDR2 SQIVND (reference sequence). The CDR3 sequence is 14 residues long. This chain's CDR3 is CASTSLGTGGHLFF. The CDR3 bases are TGTGCCAGTACCTCACTCGGGACAGGGGGTCATCTTTTCTTC.

The chain couples TRBV7-8 to TRBJ1-6; unclear D gene. Germline V CDR1 and CDR2: SGHVS, FQNEAQ. Trimming left V 2 bases short and J 10 bases short, with 9 bases between. The CDR3 spans 13 residues. DNA for the CDR3: TGTGCCAGCAGCTTAATCGGAGACTCACCCCTCCACTTT. Residues: CASSLIGDSPLHF.

This chain uses TRBV18 with TRBJ2-5; 8 bases are a match to TRBD1. V shed 3 bases and J 4 bases; nucleotides not matched to a gene: 19. Germline assignment: CDR1 KGHSH and CDR2 LQKENI. The CDR3 spans 19 residues. CDR3 in DNA: TGTGCCAGCTCACCGACAGGGGCGATTTTCGGGGGCTCCTCAGAGACCCAGTACTTC. Its translation: CASSPTGAIFGGSSETQYF.

This chain connects TRBV18 to TRBJ1-5; 7 bases fit TRBD1. The V gene's germline CDR1 is KGHSH and CDR2 LQKENI. CDR3 length: 14 residues. After removal of 8 bases from V and 3 bases from J, the junction contained 7 bases not matched to a gene. For the CDR3, the DNA is TGTGCCAGCCAAGGTGGACAGGACAATCAGCCCCAGCATTTT. This translates into CASQGGQDNQPQHF.

A word on this clone: The sample has other DNA sequences that encode this CDR3 too. The chain combines TRBV30 with TRBJ1-5; no reliable D call. V was cut by 3 bases and J by 0 bases, with 6 bases left in between. Germline CDR1 GTSNPN, CDR2 SVGIG (reference sequence). The CDR3 is made up of 13 amino acids. The CDR3 loop reads CAWSPGSNQPQHF. The CDR3, as DNA: TGTGCCTGGAGCCCCGGTAGCAATCAGCCCCAGCATTTT.

This clone was detected once. The chain employs TRBV9 and TRBJ2-1, with 10 bases identical to TRBD2. The V gene end was trimmed by 4 bases and the J gene end by 3 bases; junction bases not matched to a gene: 4. The CDR3 contains 15 residues. Looked up from germline, CDR1 is SGDLS and CDR2 is YYNGEE. The CDR3 nucleotides are TGTGCCAGCAGCCCTGGGACTAGCGTCTACAATGAGCAGTTCTTC. This encodes CASSPGTSVYNEQFF.

In its sample, this clone was seen once. The J gene is TRBJ2-3, the V gene TRBV19, with a weak D call TRBD2 (5 bases). The CDR3 is made up of 14 amino acids. Trimming removed 10 bases from V and 2 bases from J, with 16 bases in between. CDR1 is LNHDA, CDR2 SQIVND, per germline (reference sequence). CDR3 protein: CATRMARDTDTQYF. CDR3 coding DNA: TGTGCCACCCGGATGGCGAGGGACACAGATACGCAGTATTTT.

The chain recombines TRBV11-2 with TRBJ1-2; 8 positions match TRBD1. The CDR3 is made up of 14 amino acids. The germline gives CDR1 SGHAT, CDR2 FQNNGV. The V gene end was trimmed by 0 bases and the J gene end by 8 bases; junction bases not matched to a gene: 5. DNA for the CDR3: TGTGCCAGCAGCTTAGAGACAGGGGCGAGGGGCTACACCTTC. Protein product: CASSLETGARGYTF.

This clone was counted once. The V call is TRBV11-2, the J call TRBJ2-7; TRBD1 matches at 7 bases. The CDR3 runs to 13 residues. Germline trimming cut 5 bases from V and 6 bases from J; bases unmatched to any gene: 7. Germline V gives CDR1 SGHAT, CDR2 FQNNGV. The CDR3 DNA reads TGTGCCAGCAGCGCAGGGACAGCGGTCGAGCAGTACTTC. Translation: CASSAGTAVEQYF.

Here the CDR3 DNA reads TGTGCCAGCAGCTCATCGACGGGGGGGCACTATGGCTACACCTTC. This sequence encodes CASSSSTGGHYGYTF. This chain links TRBV9 with TRBJ1-2; maybe TRBD1 (6 bases). The germline V and J ends were trimmed by 4 bases and 3 bases, with 16 bases remaining between them. Germline V CDR1 and CDR2: SGDLS, YYNGEE. The CDR3 runs 15 residues. Filled out from reference TRBV9 and TRBJ1-2, the complete variable domain reads DSGVTQTPKHLITATGQRVTLRCSPRSGDLSVYWYQQSLDQGLQFLIQYYNGEERAKGNILERFSAQQFPDLHSELNLSSLELGDSALYFCASSSSTGGHYGYTFGSGTRLTVV.

V usage is TRBV7-2 and J usage is TRBJ2-1; a possible D gene is TRBD2 (7 bases). Trimming cost V 3 bases and J 7 bases, with 13 bases left between them. This CDR3 has 14 amino acids. Per the germline V gene, CDR1 is SGHTA and CDR2 is FQGNSA. The CDR3 DNA sequence: TGTGCCAGCAGCTTTTGGGGGGGGGCAAATGAGCAGTTCTTC. Translation gives CASSFWGGANEQFF. Full variable domain (outside the CDR3, taken from reference TRBV7-2 and TRBJ2-1): GAGVSQSPSNKVTEKGKDVELRCDPISGHTALYWYRQSLGQGLEFLIYFQGNSAPDKSGLPSDRFSAERTGGSVSTLTIQRTQQEDSAVYLCASSFWGGANEQFFGPGTRLTVL.

The chain joins TRBV7-8 to TRBJ1-1; 7 bases are shared with TRBD1. CDR3 size: 14 residues. V lost 5 bases and J lost 1; bases outside the gene matches: 4. Germline values: CDR1 SGHVS, CDR2 FQNEAQ. The CDR3 here is CASSPRTGNTEAFF. CDR3 nucleotides: TGTGCCAGCAGCCCTCGGACAGGGAACACTGAAGCTTTCTTT.

This sequence joins TRBV5-1 and TRBJ2-1; TRBD2 is a possible D gene (5 bases). The CDR3 consists of 15 residues. Per germline, CDR1 SGHRS and CDR2 YFSETQ. V was shortened by 1 base and J by 5 bases, with 13 bases between the two germline ends. The CDR3 nucleotides are TGCGCCAGCAGCTTGTCCCCAACTAGTCACAATGAGCAGTTCTTC. Translating it yields CASSLSPTSHNEQFF.

The rearrangement links TRBV10-3 to TRBJ2-2; 10 bases are a match to TRBD2. The V and J ends lost 7 bases and 14 bases, in that order; junction bases with no gene match: 10. The CDR3 loop spans 13 amino acids. The germline V gene has CDR1 ENHRY and CDR2 SYGVKD. CDR3 bases: TGTGCCATCAAGGGGACTAGCGATTCGGTCCTGTTTTTT. Residues: CAIKGTSDSVLFF.

J is TRBJ1-6 and V is TRBV7-6; 9 bases fit TRBD1. Looked up from germline, CDR1 is SGHVS and CDR2 is FNYEAQ. This CDR3 region has 16 residues. V gave up 5 bases and J gave up 7 bases; unmatched junction bases: 9. CDR3 residues: CASSPGQGWPNSPLHF. CDR3 in DNA: TGTGCCAGCAGCCCAGGACAGGGGTGGCCCAATTCACCCCTCCACTTT. Using reference TRBV7-6 and TRBJ1-6 for the parts outside the CDR3, the full variable domain is GAGVSQSPRYKVTKRGQDVALRCDPISGHVSLYWYRQALGQGPEFLTYFNYEAQQDKSGLPNDRFSAERPEGSISTLTIQRTEQRDSAMYRCASSPGQGWPNSPLHFGNGTRLTVT.

This chain joins TRBV6-5 and TRBJ1-2, with D possibly being TRBD1 (5 bases). V lost 0 bases, J lost 2 bases, and 10 bases lay in between. Germline CDR1 reads MNHEY; CDR2 reads SVGAGI. The CDR3 is 15 amino acids. This CDR3 reads CASSYSGAENYGYTF. The CDR3 DNA sequence: TGTGCCAGCAGTTACTCTGGGGCAGAAAACTATGGCTACACCTTC.